These T cell receptor beta chains were read from a single sample in a study of CD8 T cells in Susac syndrome. TCRdb re-analysed the immunoSEQ multiplex PCR reads in MiXCR, keeping a single row per CDR3 protein. This sample has a few hundred thousand distinct CDR3 sequences; roughly 85% occur once, and the top ten carry approximately 0.12%. Input material: CD8+ T cells from PBMCs. These receptors came from a human donor with multiple sclerosis. The CDR3 runs from the conserved cysteine through the conserved F or W. The D gene is left open where the match is weak.

TRBV2 | NA | CASRGSVEGFYGYTF
TRBV28 | TRBD2 | CASSSVGRLAVHSYEQYF
TRBV27 | NA | CASSLSGRSSYEQYF
TRBV5-1 | NA | CASSLGSINTEAFF
TRBV2 | TRBD2 | CASSVASGTTEQFF
TRBV4-1 | NA | CASSQGPRGSEAFF
TRBV20-1 | TRBD2 | CSAPRLAGATETQYF
TRBV20-1 | TRBD2 | CSARDTPGLAVPERSYNEQFF
TRBV2 | NA | CASSELTVSVGNQPQHF
TRBV6-1 | NA | CASSGVRANYGYTF
TRBV20-1 | NA | CSARVGREQFF
TRBV30 | NA | CAWSVKYPGSTEAFF
TRBV7-3 | TRBD2 | CASSLSREPPYEQYF
TRBV7-2 | NA | CASSLREGTSWIYNEQFF
TRBV25-1 | NA | CASSEVGGSTEAFF
TRBV2 | NA | CAKSGGLLITEAFF
TRBV27 | NA | CASTKRGTDTQYF
TRBV6-5 | TRBD2 | CASSYPFSGRVGDTQYF
TRBV7-6 | NA | CASSRRQPIKGTNEKLFF
TRBV7-3 | TRBD1 | CASSSGQDGEQYF
TRBV7-8 | TRBD2 | CASSHSGTSTDTQYF
TRBV20-1 | TRBD2 | CSARGGPSSGSNEQFF
TRBV27 | NA | CASSLGTRVGNEQYF
TRBV12-3/TRBV12-4 | TRBD1 | CASSWTGPQVPQHF
TRBV11-2 | TRBD2 | CASSLEAGTSGKKFF
TRBV10-3 | TRBD1 | CAIRSARGREEAFF
TRBV12-3/TRBV12-4 | NA | CASIHGRTQYF
TRBV12-3/TRBV12-4 | NA | CASSTNSYQETQYF
TRBV29-1 | TRBD1 | CSVAGTGGQETQYF
TRBV28 | NA | CASNLGGSELFF
TRBV11-1 | NA | CASSLDSLQIQETQYF
TRBV7-6 | TRBD2 | CASSLNNDGGAAEQFF
TRBV4-1 | NA | CASSQSGSSGANVLTF
TRBV4-1 | NA | CASSAGGSRPYTF
TRBV11-3 | NA | CASSPTSYYEQYF
TRBV29-1 | NA | CSVGLSNTGELFF
TRBV19 | TRBD1 | CASSIARTGGALYEQYF
TRBV11-2 | NA | CASSSRDVYEQYF
TRBV5-4 | NA | CATSGSRLDNEQFF
TRBV7-9 | TRBD2 | CASTAPTSPSKWEQFF
TRBV20-1 | TRBD2 | CSAPTSGRAYEQYF
TRBV9 | TRBD1 | CASRSAGGTGANVLTF
TRBV20-1 | TRBD1 | CSARDWDRLGEQYF
TRBV27 | TRBD1 | CASSPLWDSYNEQFF